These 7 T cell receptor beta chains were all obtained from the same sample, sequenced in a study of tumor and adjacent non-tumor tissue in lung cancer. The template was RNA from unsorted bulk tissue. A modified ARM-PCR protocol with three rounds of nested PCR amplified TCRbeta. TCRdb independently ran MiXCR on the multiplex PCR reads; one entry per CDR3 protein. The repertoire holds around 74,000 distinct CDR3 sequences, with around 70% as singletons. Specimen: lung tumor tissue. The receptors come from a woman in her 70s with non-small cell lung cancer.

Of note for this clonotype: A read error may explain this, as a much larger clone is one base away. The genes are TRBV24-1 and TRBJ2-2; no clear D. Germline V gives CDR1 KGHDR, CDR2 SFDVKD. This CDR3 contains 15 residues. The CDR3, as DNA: TGTGTCACCACCCAAGGAGACTCAAGAACCGGGGAGCTGTTTTTT. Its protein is CVTTQGDSRTGELFF.

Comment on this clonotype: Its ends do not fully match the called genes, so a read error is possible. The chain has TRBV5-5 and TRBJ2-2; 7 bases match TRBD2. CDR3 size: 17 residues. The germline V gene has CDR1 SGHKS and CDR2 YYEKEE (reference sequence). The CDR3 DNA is TGTGCCAGCAGCCGTGGGACCCTAGTAGCGGGCGCCGGGGAGCTGGTTTTT. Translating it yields CASSRGTLVAGAGELVF. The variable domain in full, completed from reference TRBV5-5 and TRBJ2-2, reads DAGVTQSPTHLIKTRGQQVTLRCSPISGHKSVSWYQQVLGQGPQFIFQYYEKEERGRGNFPDRFSARQFPNYSSELNVNALLLGDSALYLCASSRGTLVAGAGELVFGEGSRLTVL.

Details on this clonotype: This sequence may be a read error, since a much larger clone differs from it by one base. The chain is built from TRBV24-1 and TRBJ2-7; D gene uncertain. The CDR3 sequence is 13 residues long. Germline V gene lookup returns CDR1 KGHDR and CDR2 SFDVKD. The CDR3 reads CATSDPGLYDQYF. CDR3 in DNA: TGTGCCACCAGTGATCCTGGCCTCTACGATCAGTACTTC.

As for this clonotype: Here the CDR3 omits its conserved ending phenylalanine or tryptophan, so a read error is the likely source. The CDR3 bases are TGTGCCAGCACGGTATGGGCACTAGCGGGAGCCGGCGAGCAGTACCTC. Residues: CASTVWALAGAGEQYL. The V and J genes are TRBV6-5 and TRBJ2-7, with TRBD2 identical over 11 bases. Germline CDR1 reads MNHEY; CDR2 reads SVGAGI. The CDR3 has 16 residues. Germline trimming cut 7 bases from V and 6 bases from J; bases unmatched to any gene: 14.

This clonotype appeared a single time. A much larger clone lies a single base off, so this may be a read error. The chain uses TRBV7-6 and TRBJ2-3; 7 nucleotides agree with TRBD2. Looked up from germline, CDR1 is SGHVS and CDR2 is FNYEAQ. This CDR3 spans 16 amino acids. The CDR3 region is CASSSKSGASTYTQYF. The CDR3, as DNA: TGTGCCAGCAGCTCCAAAAGCGGGGCTAGCACATATACGCAGTATTTT.

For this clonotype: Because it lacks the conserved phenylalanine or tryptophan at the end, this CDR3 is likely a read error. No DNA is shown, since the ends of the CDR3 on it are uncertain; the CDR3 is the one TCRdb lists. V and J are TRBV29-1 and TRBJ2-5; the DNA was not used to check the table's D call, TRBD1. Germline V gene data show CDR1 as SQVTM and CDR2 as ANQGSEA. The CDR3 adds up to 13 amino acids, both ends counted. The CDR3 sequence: CSADSGVQETHYS.

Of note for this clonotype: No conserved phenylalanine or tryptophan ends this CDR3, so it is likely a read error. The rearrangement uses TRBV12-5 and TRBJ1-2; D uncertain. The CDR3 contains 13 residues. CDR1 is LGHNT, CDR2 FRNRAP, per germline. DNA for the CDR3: TGTGCTAGTGTTTTGGACCTAAGCGATGGCTACACCTTG. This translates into CASVLDLSDGYTL.